This TCR beta chain was sequenced during a study of blood T cell repertoires in COVID-19 (TCRdb year 2020). In terms of the full investigation: Samples from collaborators originated in the United States, Italy and Spain and spanned both the acute and convalescent phases of COVID-19. A de-identified subject ID, COVID-19 status, age in years and sex were almost always included in the sample metadata. Samples came from the ongoing ImmuneRACE study (first 160 participants) plus 1,254 subjects from 6 global collaborators. A freely available public database, intended as a resource for researchers studying the immune response to SARS-CoV-2, is where the repertoires were released. Where available, HLA class I and class II types were taken from metadata supplied by the sample provider and were not determined by assay-based typing. The material from the prospective study consisted of cDNA or gDNA derived from T cells, B-cell-depleted T cells, or PBMCs. Deeply sampled blood TCRbeta repertoires from subjects exposed to, actively infected with, or recovered from COVID-19 were included in the dataset.

One collaborating source in Seattle enrolled patients during active infection and followed them longitudinally through the course of disease. Collaborating institutions collected whole blood in K2EDTA tubes following their own protocols. For TCRbeta analysis, collaborator samples were shipped as frozen whole blood, as isolated PBMCs, or as DNA extracted from either sample type. Overall study results and their limits: The amount of clinical and demographic metadata varied by source and participant and was provided uncurated.

The CDR3, from cysteine to phenylalanine, totals 14 residues. Of the read, only the CDR3 DNA is kept; its 42 bases are in frame from base 1. The germline V gene (reference sequence) specifies LNHDA as CDR1 and SQIVND as CDR2. Unmatched junction bases come to 10, with V trimmed by 7 bases and J by 7 bases. Regarding this clone: There is no known antigen for this receptor. No qualities accompany the bases; no much larger clone lies one base away.

TCRbeta CDR3 regions were amplified from genomic DNA by means of the immunoSEQ Assay, a bias-controlled multiplex PCR. The original pipeline was this. Nucleated cell counts per sample were estimated from amplification of reference gene primers within the assay. Sequence reads were collapsed and filtered to measure the absolute abundance of every unique TCRbeta CDR3 rearrangement. For each sample, productive Simpson clonality was calculated as the square root of Simpson's diversity index across productive rearrangements. TCRdb stores this immuneACCESS table with in-frame sequences only. Part of the clones is absent; in the studies checked, under half of the shortfall reflects unresolved V genes, and no reason is known for the rest. V and J calls and clone size follow that table, whereas D and trimming were derived from the DNA. This sample holds 300,000 to 350,000 clones; approximately 90% were observed only once. The top ten hold roughly 7% of the sample.

The sample taken for sequencing was peripheral blood. Recombination connected TRBV19 to TRBJ1-2, with 9 central nucleotides matching TRBD1. The source is a woman in her twenties or thirties with COVID-19, enrolled during active disease. In nucleotides, the sequence is TGTGCCAGTATGGTCGACAGGGGGTACGGTGGCTACACCTTC. The translation is CASMVDRGYGGYTF. Reference TRBV19 and TRBJ1-2 genes cover what lies past the CDR3, so the full variable domain is DGGITQSPKYLFRKEGQNVTLSCEQNLNHDAMYWYRQDPGQGLRLIYYSQIVNDFQKGDIAEGYSVSREKKESFPLTVTSAQKNPTAFYLCASMVDRGYGGYTFGSGTRLTVV.